Below are 26 T cell receptor beta chains sequenced from a single sample in a study of T cells expressing NK-cell markers. Each CDR3 protein gets one entry in TCRdb, which reprocessed the 5' RACE reads and gives no DNA. Seen in this sample are 550,000 or so distinct CDR3 sequences; the ten most common clones hold 3% to 4.5%. Sequencing used blood T cells: a sorted CD56 or NKG2C T cell subset, CD4+ or CD8+ T cells, or bulk PBMC T cells (not recorded which). Source of these receptors: a man aged 18 to 29 in good health.

The rearrangement joins TRBV20-1 to TRBJ2-1. CDR1 is DFQATT and CDR2 is SNEGSKA in the germline V gene (reference sequence). The CDR3 loop spans 13 amino acids. The CDR3 loop is CSARLRLRNEQFF.

The chain's CDR3 is CSARVPLEELSYNEQFF. The rearrangement joins TRBV20-1 to TRBJ2-1; there is no DNA to check the TCRdb D call of TRBD2. The CDR3 has 17 amino acids. The germline CDR1 and CDR2 sequences are DFQATT and SNEGSKA (reference sequence).

V is TRBV27 and J is TRBJ2-1; the TRBD1 assignment by TCRdb is unverifiable without DNA. This CDR3 is 16 amino acids long. CDR1 MNHEY and CDR2 SMNVEV come from the germline V gene (reference sequence). The CDR3 sequence: CASSFALTSSYNEQFF.

The chain carries TRBV11-2 and TRBJ1-4. The length of the CDR3 is 13 residues. Germline-derived CDR1 and CDR2 are SGHAT and FQNNGV. This chain's CDR3 is CASTQGRLEKLFF.

This chain connects TRBV20-1 to TRBJ2-1. The CDR3 is made up of 16 amino acids. The V gene's germline CDR1 is DFQATT and CDR2 SNEGSKA (reference sequence). The CDR3 loop reads CSARDVGKLSYNEQFF.

The rearrangement joins TRBV7-8 to TRBJ1-2. Looked up from germline, CDR1 is SGHVS and CDR2 is FQNEAQ. The CDR3 consists of 13 residues. CDR3 region: CASSPRASYGYTF.

J is TRBJ2-1 and V is TRBV7-2. This CDR3 has 14 residues. The germline gives CDR1 SGHTA, CDR2 FQGNSA. CDR3 residues: CASSGEPDPNEQFF.

The chain uses TRBV5-1 and TRBJ2-1. Germline-derived CDR1 and CDR2 are SGHRS and YFSETQ. The CDR3 covers 11 residues. CDR3 sequence: CASRSSNEQFF.

The rearrangement joins TRBV9 to TRBJ2-2; TCRdb's assignment of TRBD2 cannot be checked, as there is no DNA. CDR1 is SGDLS and CDR2 is YYNGEE in the germline V gene. The CDR3 contains 18 residues. CDR3 amino acids: CASSVDSRLAGETGELFF.

The rearrangement links TRBV7-2 to TRBJ2-3; TCRdb lists TRBD2, though no DNA is available to test this call. CDR3 length equals 16 residues. From germline, CDR1 is SGHTA and CDR2 FQGNSA. The CDR3 loop is CASSTELAGAADTQYF.

The chain recombines TRBV7-9 with TRBJ2-1; the TRBD1 assignment by TCRdb is unverifiable without DNA. The germline V gene encodes CDR1 SEHNR and CDR2 FQNEAQ (reference sequence). The CDR3 is made up of 16 amino acids. The CDR3 sequence: CASSLSGTLGYNEQFF.

The gene calls are TRBV2 and TRBJ1-2; TCRdb designates TRBD1, a call that cannot be tested without DNA. From germline, CDR1 is SNHLY and CDR2 FYNNEI. This CDR3 is 15 amino acids long. Here the CDR3 reads CASSGFRDSLYGYTF.

The rearrangement links TRBV16 to TRBJ1-1. CDR1 and CDR2 from the germline V gene are KGHSY and FQNENV. This CDR3 comprises 14 residues. CDR3 protein: CASSQFTSNTEAFF. The entire variable domain, with the rest obtained from reference TRBV16 and TRBJ1-1, is as follows: GEEVAQTPKHLVRGEGQKAKLYCAPIKGHSYVFWYQQVLKNEFKFLISFQNENVFDETGMPKERFSAKCLPNSPCSLEIQATKLEDSAVYFCASSQFTSNTEAFFGQGTRLTVV.

The gene calls are TRBV7-9 and TRBJ1-5. Germline loops: CDR1 SEHNR, CDR2 FQNEAQ (reference sequence). There are 14 residues in the CDR3. The CDR3 sequence is CASSAGPSNQPQHF.

The J gene is TRBJ2-2, the V gene TRBV6-1; TCRdb returns TRBD2, unconfirmable since there is no DNA. CDR3 size: 18 residues. Germline V gives CDR1 MNHNS, CDR2 SASEGT. CDR3 protein: CASSAPSSGRANTGELFF.

This CDR3 reads CASSSGQRLPMNTEAFF. V usage is TRBV5-1 and J usage is TRBJ1-1; TCRdb's assignment of TRBD1 cannot be checked, as there is no DNA. Germline V gene data show CDR1 as SGHRS and CDR2 as YFSETQ. The CDR3 contains 17 residues.

The gene calls are TRBV11-2 and TRBJ2-3; TCRdb selects TRBD1, and the lack of DNA leaves this call unchecked. The germline CDR1 and CDR2 sequences are SGHAT and FQNNGV. The CDR3 has 16 residues. CDR3 in amino acids: CASSFSGTASTDTQYF.

This rearrangement joins TRBV27 to TRBJ2-1; TCRdb proposes TRBD1, but this gene call is untestable without DNA. From germline, CDR1 is MNHEY and CDR2 SMNVEV (reference sequence). CDR3 size: 14 residues. CDR3 sequence: CASSPPGPYNEQFF.

The chain has TRBV28 and TRBJ1-2; the D call from TCRdb, TRBD1, cannot be confirmed without DNA. This CDR3 comprises 14 residues. Germline V gives CDR1 MDHEN, CDR2 SYDVKM. CDR3 loop: CASSPSGRIYGYTF.

The chain couples TRBV19 to TRBJ2-5; the D call from TCRdb, TRBD1, cannot be confirmed without DNA. This CDR3 contains 14 residues. In germline, CDR1 is LNHDA, CDR2 SQIVND (reference sequence). The CDR3 sequence is CASSPWAESETQYF.

Here the CDR3 reads CASSSGPNTDTQYF. J is TRBJ2-3 and V is TRBV6-5; TCRdb outputs TRBD2, but without DNA this stays unchecked. CDR3 length equals 14 residues. CDR1 is MNHEY and CDR2 is SVGAGI in the germline V gene.

The chain couples TRBV7-2 to TRBJ2-1. This CDR3 comprises 12 residues. CDR1 SGHTA and CDR2 FQGNSA come from the germline V gene. The CDR3 spells CASSLNTNEQFF.

The chain is built from TRBV5-6 and TRBJ2-7; without DNA, the TCRdb call of TRBD1 cannot be checked. This CDR3 has 14 residues. CDR1 SGHDT and CDR2 YYEEEE come from the germline V gene. Here the CDR3 reads CASSPVAVPYEQYF.

This sequence joins TRBV12-3 or TRBV12-4 and TRBJ2-7; TCRdb proposes TRBD1, but this gene call is untestable without DNA. This CDR3 region has 14 residues. CDR3 loop: CASSGQVNTYEQYF.

The chain is built from TRBV29-1 and TRBJ2-2; checking the TCRdb D call of TRBD2 is not possible without DNA. The CDR3 consists of 15 residues. CDR1 is SQVTM and CDR2 is ANQGSEA in the germline V gene. The CDR3 spells CSARPGPMNTGELFF.

The rearrangement links TRBV5-6 to TRBJ2-7; TCRdb gives TRBD2 as the D gene, but with no DNA this cannot be confirmed. Germline CDR1 SGHDT, CDR2 YYEEEE. The CDR3 length is 16 residues. CDR3 protein: CASSSRGVTRAYEQYF.